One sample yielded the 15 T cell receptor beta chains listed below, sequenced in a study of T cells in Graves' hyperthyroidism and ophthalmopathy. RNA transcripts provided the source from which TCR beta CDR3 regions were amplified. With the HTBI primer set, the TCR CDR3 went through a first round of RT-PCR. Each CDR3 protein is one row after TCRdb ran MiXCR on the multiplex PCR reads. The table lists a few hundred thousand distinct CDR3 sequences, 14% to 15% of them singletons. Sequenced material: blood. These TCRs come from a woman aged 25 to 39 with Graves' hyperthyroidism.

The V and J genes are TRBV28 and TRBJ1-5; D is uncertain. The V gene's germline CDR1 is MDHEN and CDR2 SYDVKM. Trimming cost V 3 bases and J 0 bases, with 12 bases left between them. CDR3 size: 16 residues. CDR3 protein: CASSFFGVGSNQPQHF. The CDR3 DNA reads TGTGCCAGCAGTTTCTTCGGGGTTGGTAGCAATCAGCCCCAGCATTTT.

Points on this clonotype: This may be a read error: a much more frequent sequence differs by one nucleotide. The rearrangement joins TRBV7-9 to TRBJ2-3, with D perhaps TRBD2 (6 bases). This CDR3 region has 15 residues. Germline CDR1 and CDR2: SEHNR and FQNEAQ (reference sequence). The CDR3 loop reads CASSFLAGSTDMQYF. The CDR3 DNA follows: TGTGCCAGCAGCTTCCTGGCGGGAAGCACAGATATGCAGTATTTT.

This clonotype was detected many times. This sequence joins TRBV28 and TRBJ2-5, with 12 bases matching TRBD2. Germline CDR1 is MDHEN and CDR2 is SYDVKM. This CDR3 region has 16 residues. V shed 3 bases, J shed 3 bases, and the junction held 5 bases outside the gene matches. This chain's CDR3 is CASSLSLAGGEETQYF. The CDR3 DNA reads TGTGCCAGCAGTTTGAGCCTAGCGGGAGGGGAAGAGACCCAGTACTTC.

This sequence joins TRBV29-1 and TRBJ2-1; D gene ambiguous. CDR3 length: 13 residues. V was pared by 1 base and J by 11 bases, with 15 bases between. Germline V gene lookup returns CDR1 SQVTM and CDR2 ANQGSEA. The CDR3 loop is CSVEGPNIVQQFF. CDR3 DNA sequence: TGCAGCGTTGAAGGACCAAACATCGTACAGCAGTTCTTC.

In DNA form, the CDR3 reads TGCGCCAGCAGCCAGATGACAGGGGGCTCTGGGGCCAACGTCCTGACTTTC. This translates into CASSQMTGGSGANVLTF. The chain joins TRBV5-1 to TRBJ2-6; TRBD1 matches 9 bases. CDR1 SGHRS and CDR2 YFSETQ come from the germline V gene. The V segment lost 4 bases and the J segment 0 bases; nucleotides outside the gene matches: 5. This CDR3 has 17 residues.

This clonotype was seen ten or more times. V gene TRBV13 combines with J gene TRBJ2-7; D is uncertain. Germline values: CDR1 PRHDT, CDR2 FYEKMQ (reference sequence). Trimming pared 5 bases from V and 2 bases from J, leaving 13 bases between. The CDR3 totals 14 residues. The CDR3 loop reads CASSDRGSAYEQYF. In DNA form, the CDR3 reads TGTGCCAGCAGCGACCGCGGATCAGCCTACGAGCAGTACTTC.

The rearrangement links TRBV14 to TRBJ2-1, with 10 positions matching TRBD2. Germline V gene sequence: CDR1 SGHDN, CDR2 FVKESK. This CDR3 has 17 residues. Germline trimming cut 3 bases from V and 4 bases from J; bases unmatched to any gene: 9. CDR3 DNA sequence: TGTGCCAGCAGCCATTTATTAGCGGGAGGTGGATACAATGAGCAGTTCTTC. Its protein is CASSHLLAGGGYNEQFF.

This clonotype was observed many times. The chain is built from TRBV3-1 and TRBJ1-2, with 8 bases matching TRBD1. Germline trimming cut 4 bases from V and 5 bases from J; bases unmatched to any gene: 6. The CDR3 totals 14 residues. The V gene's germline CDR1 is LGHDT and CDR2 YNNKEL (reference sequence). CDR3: CASSPPTGEYGYTF. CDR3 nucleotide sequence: TGTGCCAGCAGCCCCCCGACAGGGGAGTATGGCTACACCTTC.

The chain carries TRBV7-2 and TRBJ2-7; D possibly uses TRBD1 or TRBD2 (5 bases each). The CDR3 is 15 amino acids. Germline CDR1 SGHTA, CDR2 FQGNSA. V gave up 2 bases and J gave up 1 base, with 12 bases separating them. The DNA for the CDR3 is TGTGCCAGCAGCTTAACCCGGGACCTTTCCTACGAGCAGTACTTC. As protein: CASSLTRDLSYEQYF. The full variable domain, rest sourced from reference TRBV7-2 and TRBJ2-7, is GAGVSQSPSNKVTEKGKDVELRCDPISGHTALYWYRQSLGQGLEFLIYFQGNSAPDKSGLPSDRFSAERTGGSVSTLTIQRTQQEDSAVYLCASSLTRDLSYEQYFGPGTRLTVT.

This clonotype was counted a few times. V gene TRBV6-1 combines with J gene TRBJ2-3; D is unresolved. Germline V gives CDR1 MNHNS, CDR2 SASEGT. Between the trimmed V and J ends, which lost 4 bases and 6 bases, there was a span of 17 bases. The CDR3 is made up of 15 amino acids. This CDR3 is CASSAYPILLDTQYF. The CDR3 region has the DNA TGTGCCAGCAGTGCGTACCCGATCCTCTTGGATACGCAGTATTTT.

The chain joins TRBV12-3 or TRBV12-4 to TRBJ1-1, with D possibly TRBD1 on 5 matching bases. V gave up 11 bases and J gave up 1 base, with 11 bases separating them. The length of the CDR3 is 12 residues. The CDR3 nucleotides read TGTGCCGTCGCGCAGGGGAACACTGAAGCTTTCTTT. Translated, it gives CAVAQGNTEAFF.

The CDR3 coding sequence is TGTGCCAGCAGTTCATCCGGGACAGGGTTTGGCCACGAGCAGTACTTC. This gives the protein CASSSSGTGFGHEQYF. The chain uses TRBV28 and TRBJ2-7, with 9 bases that match TRBD1. J lost 5 bases, V lost 4 bases, and 12 bases had no gene match. The length of the CDR3 is 16 residues. Looked up from germline, CDR1 is MDHEN and CDR2 is SYDVKM. Full variable domain (missing parts from reference TRBV28 and TRBJ2-7): DVKVTQSSRYLVKRTGEKVFLECVQDMDHENMFWYRQDPGLGLRLIYFSYDVKMKEKGDIPEGYSVSREKKERFSLILESASTNQTSMYLCASSSSGTGFGHEQYFGPGTRLTVT.

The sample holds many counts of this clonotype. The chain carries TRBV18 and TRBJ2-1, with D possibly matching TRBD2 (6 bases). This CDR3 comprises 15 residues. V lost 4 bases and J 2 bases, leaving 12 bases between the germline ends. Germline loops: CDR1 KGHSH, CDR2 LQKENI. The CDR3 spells CASSRLETPYNEQFF. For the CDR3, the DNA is TGTGCCAGCTCACGACTAGAAACCCCCTACAATGAGCAGTTCTTC.

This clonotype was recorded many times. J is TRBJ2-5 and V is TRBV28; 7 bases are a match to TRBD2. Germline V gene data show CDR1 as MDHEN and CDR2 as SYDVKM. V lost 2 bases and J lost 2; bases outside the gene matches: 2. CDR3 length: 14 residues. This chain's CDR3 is CASSLAGEQETQYF. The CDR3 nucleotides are TGTGCCAGCAGTTTAGCGGGGGAACAAGAGACCCAGTACTTC. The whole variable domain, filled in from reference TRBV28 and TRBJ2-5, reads DVKVTQSSRYLVKRTGEKVFLECVQDMDHENMFWYRQDPGLGLRLIYFSYDVKMKEKGDIPEGYSVSREKKERFSLILESASTNQTSMYLCASSLAGEQETQYFGPGTRLLVL.

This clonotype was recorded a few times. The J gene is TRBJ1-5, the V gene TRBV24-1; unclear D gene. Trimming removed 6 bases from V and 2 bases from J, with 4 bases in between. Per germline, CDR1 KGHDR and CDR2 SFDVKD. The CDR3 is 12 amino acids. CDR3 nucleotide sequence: TGTGCCACCAGTTACGGCAATCAGCCCCAGCATTTT. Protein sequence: CATSYGNQPQHF.